The source of this T cell receptor beta chain is a study of tumor-infiltrating lymphocytes in localized non-small cell lung cancer. The wider study: Patients included smokers and never-smokers with various histologies, some sampled after neoadjuvant chemotherapy. From each patient, both tumor and uninvolved lung, non-adjacent to tumor, were sampled. Overall study findings and caveats: TCRbeta sequencing showed higher T cell infiltration in tumors than uninvolved lung.

The table came from immunoSEQ multiplex PCR; TCRdb's copy has only in-frame clones and leaves some out. Of about 3,000 clones listed, 50% to 55% are singletons. CDR1 and CDR2 from the germline V gene are SGHNT and YYREEE (reference sequence). V was pared by 4 bases and J by 1 base, with 11 bases between. This CDR3 comprises 14 residues. As to this clone: The target antigen is unknown.

The chain joins TRBV5-4 to TRBJ1-1, with D possibly being TRBD1 (5 bases). What was sequenced was uninvolved lung tissue not adjacent to the tumor. This receptor was identified in a human donor with non-small cell lung cancer. CDR3 protein: CASSQDTKNTEAFF. CDR3 nucleotide sequence: TGTGCCAGCAGCCAGGACACGAAGAACACTGAAGCTTTCTTT. The variable domain in full, completed from reference TRBV5-4 and TRBJ1-1, reads ETGVTQSPTHLIKTRGQQVTLRCSSQSGHNTVSWYQQALGQGPQFIFQYYREEENGRGNFPPRFSGLQFPNYSSELNVNALELDDSALYLCASSQDTKNTEAFFGQGTRLTVV.